This T cell receptor beta chain was identified in a study of cytomegalovirus exposure and HLA in healthy donors (dated by TCRdb to between 2016 and 2019). With respect to the entire study: An earlier analysis of several hundred of the donors reported roughly 300 Gb of sequence data and about 120 million unique TCR beta sequences obtained from about 200 million T cells. Both class I and class II loci were covered by HLA typing, at four-digit resolution. Along with the roughly 610-subject first cohort, a separate validation cohort of approximately 110 different subjects was used. Among the approximately 400 genotyped donors, around 79% belonged to the genetic ancestry cluster associated with self-reported Caucasian donors. The study used immunosequencing to profile the T cell repertoires of about 670 subjects and linked those repertoires to cytomegalovirus serostatus. Rather than using new phenotypic data, the later analysis identified candidate immune exposures from TCR beta sequences and from how often those sequences occurred across donors. In a later genetic analysis, genome-wide SNP genotypes for about 55% of the roughly 700 donors were used, and that subset was treated as a discovery cohort. About five DR-DQ haplotypes were treated as single units for association and clustering because of strong linkage in the cohort. Donor age, sex, ethnicity and CMV serostatus were collected together with the repertoire data. In an earlier analysis of over 550 of the donors, high-throughput TCR beta sequencing was used to judge whether each TCR beta V gene segment behaved as functional or pseudogenic. Every discovery cohort repertoire had been produced on one sequencing platform. Approximately 310 gigabases of sequencing data and 80 million or so unique TCR sequences were included in an early release covering 550 to 650 HLA-typed donors. To predict cytomegalovirus infection status, the study combined high-throughput TCR immunosequencing, statistical association of individual TCRs with disease status, and machine learning. The aim of the study was to test whether cataloging public T cell receptors could identify signatures of past pathogen exposure. On average, about 200,000 unique TCR beta nucleotide sequences were sequenced per donor among 350 to 400 genotyped donors of the cohort, with roughly 18% of those sequences being non-productive. The number of donors typed differed by locus, with about 629-630 for A, B, C, DRB1 and DQB1, 522 for DQA1, 600 to 610 for DPA1, and some 440 for DPB1. To study patterns of TCR occurrence, a later analysis re-analyzed previously published TCR beta repertoires from under 750 donors and added high-resolution HLA genotyping. On the study overall, not on this receptor specifically: When HLA alleles, especially DR and DQ, strongly co-occurred, attributing TCR associations to individual alleles was difficult. An earlier analysis of approximately 590 of the donors showed that most TCR beta V segments appeared in productive rearrangements either about 87% or about 30% of the time, which broadly matched IMGT annotations. In a later genetic analysis, fewer N-insertions in productive TCRs were reported among donors in an Asian-associated ancestry cluster than the 666-donor mean. Over 15 rarely observed V segments, including chromosome 9 orphons, were excluded from the earlier analysis of several hundred of the donors because counts were too low. A further reported finding was that TCR beta sequences accurately predicted the HLA-A and HLA-B alleles for most subjects in the first cohort. This cohort had only TCR beta chains sequenced, and the lack of alpha or paired-chain data limited which features could be detected. The presence/absence analyses assumed that sequencing depth was roughly uniform across donors, and that assumption may not be true. In a later analysis, most CMV-associated TCR beta chains were found to appear HLA-restricted, with HLA associations seemingly driven largely by CMV exposure. HLA typing was unavailable for some donors at each locus, so association tests used only the typed subset. A group of highly shared sequence variants was considered likely to be a technical artifact of the sequencing pipeline. Some IMGT-functional V segments, including TRBV6-2 and TRBV6-3, could not be distinguished by the 87-base-pair reads and were therefore excluded. In a later analysis, HLA-associated TCR beta chains showed more clonal expansion and lower generation probabilities than non-associated chains that were equally common. Linkage disequilibrium might explain the correlated functional status among segregating V segments, but an unknown experimental factor could not be ruled out. Most TCR sequences were seen in very few donors, while some public TCRs were found in many individuals. Several of the top co-occurrence clusters appeared to be linked to parvovirus B19, influenza, CMV and Epstein-Barr virus, according to a later analysis. It was suggested by the authors that the approach could potentially be generalized to other disease states and immunological phenotypes. In the study, about 150 TCR beta chains were listed as associated with cytomegalovirus. Specific HLA alleles were associated with roughly 16,000 TCR beta sequences at a false discovery rate of 0.05 in a later analysis. The classifier was reported to diagnose cytomegalovirus status with high specificity and sensitivity in both the original and validation cohorts. In a later analysis, TCR association rates were found to vary across HLA loci, with the most associated TCRs seen for DRB1 alleles and the fewest for HLA-C alleles. CMV serostatus was the only immune exposure information available for the cohort. An association between a missense DCLRE1C variant and V-gene and J-gene trimming of TCR beta chains was found in a later genetic analysis and replicated in an independent cohort. In vitro tests confirmed that three of the cytomegalovirus-associated TCR beta chains recognize cytomegalovirus antigens.

For this clone: This clone's antigen is unknown. Within one base of it there is no much larger clone, and no base qualities were kept.

Per the germline V gene (reference sequence), MNHNY is the CDR1 and SVGAGI is the CDR2. The cysteine opens and the phenylalanine closes a CDR3 of 14 amino acids. The only DNA kept is the CDR3, 42 bases in frame from the first base. V sheds 4 bases and J sheds 8 bases, leaving 12 bases between their ends. The cohort was made up of around 720 healthy bone marrow donors. At the time of sampling, every cohort member was nominally healthy, though immune exposures that went unrecorded were likely present. The donor tested CMV seronegative, placing the donor among the 350 to 400 seronegative members of the cohort. A peripheral blood sample was provided by each donor, and peripheral blood mononuclear cells were used for TCR beta sequencing. The Qiagen DNeasy Blood Extraction Kit was used to extract genomic DNA from the blood cell samples. Libraries came from the immunoSEQ multiplex PCR assay. For the multiplex PCR, a mixture combining 60 forward primers for TCR Vbeta segments and 13 reverse primers for TCR Jbeta segments was used. Amplification of the CDR3 region of rearranged TCR beta genes was performed with a multiplex PCR assay on genomic DNA. The amplified TCR beta libraries were sequenced on the Illumina HiSeq System as 87-base-pair reads. Per the original workflow: A later analysis counted 65 million to 90 million unique TCR beta chains across the approximately 700 repertoires, and some 11 million of these chains were shared by at least two donors. Raw reads were error-corrected and collapsed into unique sequences with a nearest-neighbor algorithm that merged closely related sequences to remove PCR and sequencing errors. To assign V, D and J gene segments, CDR3 sequences were aligned to IMGT reference sequences. For a sequence to be retained, at least a six-nucleotide match to both a V gene segment and a J gene segment was required. Rearrangements were classified as productive when the CDR3 lacked stop codons and remained in frame with V and J, and all other rearrangements were classified as non-productive. Following IMGT convention, CDR3 was defined as the stretch from the second conserved V-encoded cysteine up to the conserved J-encoded phenylalanine. The earlier analysis of about 620 of the donors excluded sequences that lacked an unambiguous match to a single V gene segment. An earlier analysis of over 450 of the donors classified V segments as functional when productive rearrangements were above 56.7% and as segregating when the standard deviation between donors was above 5%. A statistical classification framework was built to diagnose cytomegalovirus status from the catalog of TCR beta chain sequences. A later analysis assigned V and J genes by comparing TCR nucleotide sequences with IMGT/GENE-DB human TR gene sequences. A later analysis assigned CDR3 sequences and most-parsimonious VDJ recombination scenarios with the TCRdist pipeline. In a later analysis, each TCR beta chain was defined by its CDR3 amino acid sequence together with its V-gene family, and reads lacking a unique V-gene family were excluded. As a way to deal with suspected cross-contamination and a sequencing artifact, a later analysis dropped roughly 600 nucleotide sequences that were highly shared and had low generation probability. In a later analysis, a clonal expansion index was calculated for each public chain from normalized within-repertoire ranks of inferred template counts. Generation probabilities in a later analysis came from a VDJ recombination model fitted to out-of-frame rearrangements, and those results were checked against IGoR. In a later analysis, TCR-TCR, TCR-HLA and TCR-CMV co-occurrence was scored with hypergeometric tests, and a repertoire-size bias correction was applied to TCR pairs. In a later analysis, false discovery rates were estimated by permuting HLA or CMV assignments 20 times. A later analysis grouped co-occurring TCRs with DBSCAN, adding TCRdist sequence similarity when clustering within HLA-allele-positive subsets. Co-occurrence clustering excluded repertoires with fewer than 30,000 or more than 120,000 public chains, plus five with anomalous nucleotide sharing. In TCRdb, the immuneACCESS table is reduced to in-frame sequences with V and J assigned. These tables do not hold every clone; where another copy was compared, an unresolved V gene accounts for under half, and the others remain unexplained. V and J calls and clone size are copied from that table; D and trimming were computed from the DNA. The sample table lists 200,000 to 250,000 clones, approximately 68% of them with a count of one. The ten largest clones add up to 1.5% to 2% of the sample.

The receptor was derived from a woman in her 30s in good health and CMV-seronegative. Source material: PBMCs. Recombination connected TRBV6-6 to TRBJ1-6; the D gene is perhaps TRBD1, on 6 matching bases. The DNA sequence is TGTGCCAGCAGTTCTGGGGGCGCTGATTCACCCCTCCACTTT. This encodes CASSSGGADSPLHF.